These 19 T cell receptor beta chains share one sample of origin, sequenced in a study of blood T cell repertoires in COVID-19. Generated by immunoSEQ multiplex PCR, the TCRdb table keeps only in-frame clones and is missing some. The data show under 200,000 clones, with 74% seen just once and 2.5% to 3% held by the top ten. Sequenced material: peripheral blood. The receptors shown here come from a woman aged 80 or over with acute or convalescent COVID-19.

This chain links TRBV28 with TRBJ2-6, with D hard to call. The germline CDR1 and CDR2 sequences are MDHEN and SYDVKM. The CDR3 covers 15 residues. With 6 bases removed from V and 4 bases from J, the gap between germline ends came to 13 bases. DNA of the CDR3: TGTGCCAGCAGCCCCGCTCCTGCGGGGGCCAACGTCCTGACTTTC. Protein product: CASSPAPAGANVLTF.

This clone was counted only a few times. The V call is TRBV27, the J call TRBJ1-4; D gene ambiguous. Deletions cut 5 bases from V and 5 bases from J, with 12 bases between. CDR3 length: 14 residues. Germline assignment: CDR1 MNHEY and CDR2 SMNVEV (reference sequence). The CDR3 DNA reads as TGTGCCAGCAGTAGCCCGAGAGAGAATGAAAAACTGTTTTTT. Translation gives CASSSPRENEKLFF. The full variable domain, in which reference TRBV27 and TRBJ1-4 provide the parts outside the CDR3, is EAQVTQNPRYLITVTGKKLTVTCSQNMNHEYMSWYRQDPGLGLRQIYYSMNVEVTDKGDVPEGYKVSRKEKRNFPLILESPSPNQTSLYFCASSSPRENEKLFFGSGTQLSVL.

This chain joins TRBV9 and TRBJ1-5, with a tentative D call TRBD1 (5 bases). CDR1 and CDR2 from the germline V gene are SGDLS and YYNGEE. V was clipped by 4 bases and J by 5 bases, with 13 bases between them. The CDR3 is 14 amino acids. CDR3 sequence reads: CASSPEVGHQPQHF. CDR3 DNA: TGTGCCAGCAGCCCTGAGGTGGGGCATCAGCCCCAGCATTTT.

This chain links TRBV27 with TRBJ1-1; a weak D match, TRBD1 (6 bases). Germline V gene data show CDR1 as MNHEY and CDR2 as SMNVEV (reference sequence). The CDR3 has 16 residues. V lost 5 bases to trimming and J lost 3 bases, with 19 bases between them. CDR3 nucleotides: TGTGCCAGCAGTACAGGGCGGCTTTTTGGGGACACTGAAGCTTTCTTT. Encoded protein: CASSTGRLFGDTEAFF.

The chain links TRBV5-4 to TRBJ1-3; D call uncertain. Trimming stripped 4 bases from V and 4 bases from J, with 15 bases between. The CDR3 runs to 15 residues. Germline V lookup: CDR1 SGHNT, CDR2 YYREEE (reference sequence). The CDR3 sequence is CASSDQSTAGNTIYF. The CDR3 nucleotides read TGTGCCAGCAGCGATCAGAGCACAGCCGGAAACACCATATATTTT.

This chain joins TRBV19 and TRBJ1-5; 7 bases map to TRBD1. After removal of 1 base from V and 0 bases from J, the junction contained 9 bases not matched to a gene. The length of the CDR3 is 18 residues. Germline CDR1 and CDR2: LNHDA and SQIVND (reference sequence). As DNA, the CDR3 is TGTGCCAGTAGTATAGGATTTGGGACAGCAGTTAGCAATCAGCCCCAGCATTTT. This translates into CASSIGFGTAVSNQPQHF.

This rearrangement joins TRBV18 to TRBJ2-7; maybe TRBD1 (5 bases). Germline V gene lookup returns CDR1 KGHSH and CDR2 LQKENI. CDR3 size: 15 residues. The ends were cut back, 3 bases at V and 6 bases at J, with 18 bases in the middle. The CDR3 sequence: CASSPSTDTRREQYF. DNA for the CDR3: TGTGCCAGCTCACCGTCGACAGACACGCGACGCGAGCAGTACTTC.

The DNA of the CDR3 is TGTGCCAGCAGCTTGGGGCAGGGAGAGACCCAGTACTTC. Translation gives CASSLGQGETQYF. The chain is built from TRBV7-3 and TRBJ2-5, with D possibly TRBD1 on 5 matching bases. Germline V gene lookup returns CDR1 SGHTA and CDR2 FQGTGA. The V end was cut by 3 bases, the J end by 4 bases, with 9 bases between. The CDR3 extends over 13 amino acids.

The genes are TRBV5-1 and TRBJ2-5; 13 bases agree with TRBD2. This CDR3 spans 16 amino acids. Germline trimming cut 7 bases from V and 9 bases from J; bases unmatched to any gene: 15. In germline, CDR1 is SGHRS, CDR2 YFSETQ. The CDR3 reads CASRRTSGRLLGSQYF. The CDR3, as DNA: TGCGCCAGCCGACGGACTAGCGGGAGACTCCTCGGGTCCCAGTACTTC.

The gene calls are TRBV28 and TRBJ2-3; D ambiguous. The CDR3 is 12 residues long. The ends were cut back, 6 bases at V and 4 bases at J, with 8 bases in the middle. Germline V CDR1 and CDR2: MDHEN, SYDVKM. Here the CDR3 reads CASRINADTQYF. The CDR3 coding sequence is TGTGCCAGCAGAATCAATGCAGATACGCAGTATTTT. The complete variable domain, with remaining parts taken from reference TRBV28 and TRBJ2-3, reads DVKVTQSSRYLVKRTGEKVFLECVQDMDHENMFWYRQDPGLGLRLIYFSYDVKMKEKGDIPEGYSVSREKKERFSLILESASTNQTSMYLCASRINADTQYFGPGTRLTVL.

The rearrangement uses TRBV6-5 and TRBJ2-1; 13 positions agree with TRBD2. The junction had 5 bases not matched to a gene; V was cut back by 6 bases and J by 9 bases. The CDR3 sequence is 14 residues long. From germline, CDR1 is MNHEY and CDR2 SVGAGI. The CDR3 region has the DNA TGTGCCAGCAGAGGACTAGCGGGAGTTGGTGAGCAGTTCTTC. Protein: CASRGLAGVGEQFF.

V usage is TRBV2 and J usage is TRBJ2-7; 9 nucleotides align to TRBD1. Per the germline V gene, CDR1 is SNHLY and CDR2 is FYNNEI. J gave up 6 bases and V 4 bases, and 7 bases lay outside the gene matches. There are 14 residues in the CDR3. The DNA of the CDR3 is TGTGCCAGCAGTGGCGGGACAGGGTGGGCCGAGCAGTACTTC. Its translation: CASSGGTGWAEQYF. Complete variable domain (other parts from reference TRBV2 and TRBJ2-7): EPEVTQTPSHQVTQMGQEVILRCVPISNHLYFYWYRQILGQKVEFLVSFYNNEISEKSEIFDDQFSVERPDGSNFTLKIRSTKLEDSAMYFCASSGGTGWAEQYFGPGTRLTVT.

The chain employs TRBV6-5 and TRBJ2-5; TRBD2 aligns across 7 bases. J was trimmed by 4 bases and V by 0 bases; bases with no gene match: 5. CDR3 length equals 15 residues. Per germline, CDR1 MNHEY and CDR2 SVGAGI. The CDR3 DNA is TGTGCCAGCAGTTACTCCTCGGGGGGAGGAGAGACCCAGTACTTC. Amino acids: CASSYSSGGGETQYF.

This clone was seen a single time. CDR3 DNA sequence: TGTGCCAGCAGTCTGCTCGGACAGGGGCTAGCGATTCGCCCAGATACGCAGTATTTT. Translation gives CASSLLGQGLAIRPDTQYF. The chain is built from TRBV6-6 and TRBJ2-3; 9 bases match TRBD1. Germline loops: CDR1 MNHNY, CDR2 SVGAGI (reference sequence). Trimming cost V 5 bases and J 4 bases; bases outside gene matches: 19. The CDR3 totals 19 residues.

J is TRBJ2-5 and V is TRBV28, with 7 bases fitting TRBD1. Germline V gives CDR1 MDHEN, CDR2 SYDVKM. The CDR3 length is 17 residues. J lost 5 bases, V lost 4 bases, and 16 bases had no gene match. In DNA form, the CDR3 reads TGTGCCAGCAGTTCCCCAACAGGGGCGCTTCGGAAGGAGACCCAGTACTTC. This gives the protein CASSSPTGALRKETQYF.

V gene TRBV27 combines with J gene TRBJ2-3, with a possible D match to TRBD1 (6 bases). Germline V gives CDR1 MNHEY, CDR2 SMNVEV (reference sequence). The CDR3 is made up of 18 amino acids. V lost 5 bases, J lost 4 bases, and 25 bases lay in between. CDR3 loop: CASSRSGPRGRFADTQYF. CDR3 DNA: TGTGCCAGCAGTAGGTCCGGCCCCAGGGGCAGGTTCGCAGATACGCAGTATTTT.

The chain is built from TRBV7-2 and TRBJ1-6, with TRBD1 matching 9 bases. The CDR3 consists of 15 residues. J was trimmed by 8 bases and V by 1 base; bases with no gene match: 3. Germline-derived CDR1 and CDR2 are SGHTA and FQGNSA. DNA for the CDR3: TGTGCCAGCAGCTTAGGGGACAGGGAGTATTCACCCCTCCACTTT. Encoded protein: CASSLGDREYSPLHF.

This chain connects TRBV10-3 to TRBJ2-7, with 10 nucleotides matching TRBD1. V was clipped by 4 bases and J by 1 base; unmatched bases: 4. The CDR3 loop spans 15 amino acids. The germline CDR1 and CDR2 sequences are ENHRY and SYGVKD. CDR3 protein: CAISGTGGLSYEQYF. CDR3 sequence (DNA): TGTGCCATCAGTGGGACAGGGGGTTTGTCCTACGAGCAGTACTTC.

The chain joins TRBV19 to TRBJ2-1; 8 nucleotides line up with TRBD2. Looked up from germline, CDR1 is LNHDA and CDR2 is SQIVND (reference sequence). The CDR3 runs 15 residues. V lost 5 bases to trimming and J lost 9 bases; unmatched junction nucleotides: 12. CDR3 protein: CASSPVGGRSLEQFF. The CDR3 nucleotides are TGTGCCAGTAGTCCCGTTGGCGGGAGGTCACTTGAGCAGTTCTTC.